The 30 T cell receptor beta chains reported below all come from one sample, sequenced in a study of shared clonotypes between healthy human individuals. Here immunoSEQ multiplex PCR was the method, and the copy in TCRdb shows in-frame clones only, minus some. The data show some 500,000 clones, with roughly 80% seen just once and around 12% held by the top ten. The sequenced sample consisted of PBMCs. The source is a woman between 35 and 50 years old in good health. Some clones in this sample may be carry-over from other donors' samples.

The chain combines TRBV29-1 with TRBJ2-2; D might be TRBD1 or TRBD2, each matching 5 bases. This CDR3 comprises 15 residues. Trimming left V 6 bases short and J 0 bases short, with 14 bases between. CDR1 SQVTM and CDR2 ANQGSEA come from the germline V gene. The CDR3 nucleotides read TGCAGCGTCGGAAGAGGGGTACCGAACACCGGGGAGCTGTTTTTT. It encodes CSVGRGVPNTGELFF.

The V and J genes are TRBV19 and TRBJ2-2; 7 bases map to TRBD2. Germline-derived CDR1 and CDR2 are LNHDA and SQIVND (reference sequence). Trimming at V came to 1 base and at J to 5 bases, leaving 4 bases not matched to a gene. The CDR3 is 15 residues long. CDR3 DNA: TGTGCCAGTAGTATAGTGGGGAGGGGTACCGGGGAGCTGTTTTTT. This encodes CASSIVGRGTGELFF. Together with reference TRBV19 and TRBJ2-2, the CDR3 gives the full variable domain: DGGITQSPKYLFRKEGQNVTLSCEQNLNHDAMYWYRQDPGQGLRLIYYSQIVNDFQKGDIAEGYSVSREKKESFPLTVTSAQKNPTAFYLCASSIVGRGTGELFFGEGSRLTVL.

V gene TRBV5-1 combines with J gene TRBJ2-2, with 7 bases identical to TRBD2. Germline trimming cut 0 bases from V and 0 bases from J; bases unmatched to any gene: 2. The length of the CDR3 is 16 residues. CDR1 SGHRS and CDR2 YFSETQ come from the germline V gene. The CDR3 bases are TGCGCCAGCAGCTTGGAAGGGACTACGAACACCGGGGAGCTGTTTTTT. Translating it yields CASSLEGTTNTGELFF.

The chain couples TRBV4-2 to TRBJ2-6; a possible D gene is TRBD2 (5 bases). V was pared by 0 bases and J by 0 bases, with 6 bases between. This CDR3 is built from 16 residues. Germline V lookup: CDR1 LGHNA, CDR2 YNFKEQ. CDR3: CASSQELASGANVLTF. The CDR3 DNA is TGTGCCAGCAGCCAAGAGCTAGCCTCTGGGGCCAACGTCCTGACTTTC.

This clone was observed once. The chain couples TRBV19 to TRBJ2-7; the D is unclear. The CDR3 has 15 amino acids. V gave up 11 bases and J gave up 2 bases, with 22 bases separating them. The germline V gene encodes CDR1 LNHDA and CDR2 SQIVND (reference sequence). Here the CDR3 reads CAPLRSGNRTYEQYF. In nucleotides, the CDR3 is TGTGCCCCCCTACGCAGTGGTAACAGAACCTACGAGCAGTACTTC.

A single count supports this clone. With only one base between it and a far larger clone, this is likely a read error. The V and J genes are TRBV6-6 and TRBJ2-3; 7 bases fit TRBD2. Trimming at V came to 2 bases and at J to 8 bases, leaving 1 base not matched to a gene. Germline CDR1 and CDR2: MNHNY and SVGAGI (reference sequence). This CDR3 has 12 residues. CDR3 loop: CASSYREGTQYF. The CDR3 bases are TGTGCCAGCAGTTACAGGGAGGGTACGCAGTATTTT.

CDR3 DNA: TGTGCCAGCAGCTTACAGGAAGGGGGCACTCAGCATTTT. The encoded protein is CASSLQEGGTQHF. The chain uses TRBV7-8 and TRBJ1-5; the match to TRBD1 covers 7 bases. CDR1 SGHVS and CDR2 FQNEAQ come from the germline V gene. The CDR3 spans 13 residues. J was trimmed by 13 bases and V by 2 bases; bases with no gene match: 8.

The chain combines TRBV6-1 with TRBJ2-2; D is possibly TRBD1 (6 bases). Trimming removed 7 bases at V and 8 bases at J, with 20 bases between. Germline loops: CDR1 MNHNS, CDR2 SASEGT. The CDR3 length is 15 residues. This CDR3 reads CASIGVRGGTGELFF. The CDR3 DNA reads as TGTGCCAGCATAGGGGTCAGGGGTGGGACAGGGGAGCTGTTTTTT.

About this clone itself: A read error may explain this, as a much larger clone is one base away. This sample includes further DNA sequences coding for the same CDR3. The chain has TRBV30 and TRBJ2-7; D is unclear. The length of the CDR3 is 14 residues. Germline V gives CDR1 GTSNPN, CDR2 SVGIG (reference sequence). V shed 0 bases and J shed 4 bases, with 13 bases lying between them. CDR3: CAWSVQLQLYEQYF. The CDR3 DNA follows: TGTGCCTGGAGTGTACAGCTCCAATTATACGAGCAGTACTTC.

V and J are TRBV28 and TRBJ2-5; D gene uncertain. CDR1 is MDHEN and CDR2 is SYDVKM in the germline V gene. The CDR3 spans 14 residues. V lost 6 bases and J lost 5, with 16 bases in between. The CDR3: CASSQRLAPETQYF. The CDR3 DNA is TGTGCCAGCAGCCAGAGACTGGCGCCGGAGACCCAGTACTTC. The whole variable domain, remainder taken from reference TRBV28 and TRBJ2-5, is DVKVTQSSRYLVKRTGEKVFLECVQDMDHENMFWYRQDPGLGLRLIYFSYDVKMKEKGDIPEGYSVSREKKERFSLILESASTNQTSMYLCASSQRLAPETQYFGPGTRLLVL.

J is TRBJ2-3 and V is TRBV11-2, with TRBD2 as a possible D gene (6 bases). V was pared by 4 bases and J by 0 bases, with 14 bases between. CDR1 is SGHAT and CDR2 is FQNNGV in the germline V gene. The CDR3 sequence is 16 residues long. The CDR3 bases are TGTGCCAGCAGCTCCCGGGACTTCCCTAGCACAGATACGCAGTATTTT. As protein: CASSSRDFPSTDTQYF. The full variable domain, with the rest looked up from reference TRBV11-2 and TRBJ2-3, is EAGVAQSPRYKIIEKRQSVAFWCNPISGHATLYWYQQILGQGPKLLIQFQNNGVVDDSQLPKDRFSAERLKGVDSTLKIQPAKLEDSAVYLCASSSRDFPSTDTQYFGPGTRLTVL.

This chain uses TRBV28 with TRBJ2-2; D ambiguous. The CDR3 loop spans 13 amino acids. The V gene's germline CDR1 is MDHEN and CDR2 SYDVKM. Deletions cut 4 bases from V and 6 bases from J, with 9 bases between. DNA of the CDR3: TGTGCCAGCAGTTCAACCGGGCCCGGGGAGCTGTTTTTT. Its protein is CASSSTGPGELFF.

This chain links TRBV30 with TRBJ1-4; TRBD1 might be the D (6 bases). Between the trimmed V and J ends, which lost 3 bases and 7 bases, there was a span of 12 bases. Germline V gives CDR1 GTSNPN, CDR2 SVGIG (reference sequence). The CDR3 is made up of 13 amino acids. CDR3 DNA sequence: TGTGCCTGGAGGAGCAAGGGGGTTGAAAAACTGTTTTTT. Protein: CAWRSKGVEKLFF.

The chain combines TRBV4-2 with TRBJ2-1; maybe TRBD2 (5 bases). Germline V gene sequence: CDR1 LGHNA, CDR2 YNFKEQ. The CDR3 covers 16 residues. Trimming pared 1 base from V and 6 bases from J, leaving 16 bases between. Here the CDR3 DNA reads TGTGCCAGCAGCCAAGGTCTGGTGAGGGCCTTCAATGAGCAGTTCTTC. Translation: CASSQGLVRAFNEQFF.

A note on this clone: This probably arose from a read error, given a far larger clone one base away. V gene TRBV28 combines with J gene TRBJ2-1; weak D call: TRBD2 (5 bases). The length of the CDR3 is 16 residues. Between the trimmed V and J ends, which lost 4 bases and 2 bases, there was a span of 15 bases. Germline CDR1 reads MDHEN; CDR2 reads SYDVKM. In nucleotides, the CDR3 is TGTGCCAGCAGTTACCCTCACGGAGGTCCCTACAATGAGCAGTTCTTC. It is translated as CASSYPHGGPYNEQFF. The full variable domain, with the rest looked up from reference TRBV28 and TRBJ2-1, is DVKVTQSSRYLVKRTGEKVFLECVQDMDHENMFWYRQDPGLGLRLIYFSYDVKMKEKGDIPEGYSVSREKKERFSLILESASTNQTSMYLCASSYPHGGPYNEQFFGPGTRLTVL.

Only a few counts were recorded for this clone. With only one base between it and a far larger clone, this is likely a read error. The chain employs TRBV30 and TRBJ1-2, with TRBD1 matching 7 bases. This CDR3 contains 16 residues. Germline V lookup: CDR1 GTSNPN, CDR2 SVGIG (reference sequence). The CDR3 DNA reads TGTGCCTTGAGTGTCAACCCACAGGGGACTCACTATGGCTACACCTTC. Residues: CALSVNPQGTHYGYTF. The full variable domain, its missing parts supplied by reference TRBV30 and TRBJ1-2, is SQTIHQWPATLVQPVGSPLSLECTVEGTSNPNLYWYRQAAGRGLQLLFYSVGIGQISSEVPQNLSASRPQDRQFILSSKKLLLSDSGFYLCALSVNPQGTHYGYTFGSGTRLTVV.

This clone was observed a handful of times. This sequence joins TRBV2 and TRBJ2-2; unclear D gene. This CDR3 is built from 16 residues. V lost 3 bases and J lost 10, with 21 bases in between. Looked up from germline, CDR1 is SNHLY and CDR2 is FYNNEI. CDR3 loop: CASSDNPPRAGAELFF. The CDR3 DNA sequence: TGTGCCAGCAGTGACAACCCACCCCGCGCCGGCGCGGAGCTGTTTTTT.

This chain links TRBV15 with TRBJ2-7; TRBD1 matches 9 bases. The ends lost 0 bases at V and 5 bases at J; junction bases unmatched: 20. Germline lookup yields CDR1 LNHNV and CDR2 YYDKDF (reference sequence). The CDR3 is 20 amino acids. CDR3 residues: CATSRDDPKGLRDRVDEQYF. The CDR3 DNA reads as TGTGCCACCAGCAGAGATGACCCGAAGGGGCTTCGGGACAGGGTTGACGAGCAGTACTTC.

The rearrangement links TRBV5-1 to TRBJ1-6, with a possible D match to TRBD1 (6 bases). Per germline, CDR1 SGHRS and CDR2 YFSETQ. V was trimmed by 5 bases and J by 16 bases, leaving 19 bases between them. The CDR3 runs 13 residues. Here the CDR3 reads CASSPGGTNPLHF. The CDR3 DNA sequence: TGCGCCAGCAGTCCGGGGGGGACAAATCCACTCCACTTT.

This clone was observed many times. The V gene is TRBV25-1, the J gene TRBJ2-7; 8 bases align to TRBD2. Germline loops: CDR1 MGHDK, CDR2 SYGVNS. CDR3 length equals 14 residues. Losses at the gene ends were 4 bases for V and 3 bases for J; bases not matched to a gene: 5. In DNA form, the CDR3 reads TGTGCCAGCAGTGCCCCCGGGGGGGTCTACGAGCAGTACTTC. This encodes CASSAPGGVYEQYF.

This rearrangement joins TRBV5-1 to TRBJ2-1, with TRBD1 matching 7 bases. The CDR3 has 17 amino acids. J lost 6 bases, V lost 4 bases, and 16 bases had no gene match. Per germline, CDR1 SGHRS and CDR2 YFSETQ. In DNA, the CDR3 is TGCGCCAGCAGCGCCCCATTATTTTCGACAGGGCGCAATGAGCAGTTCTTC. Its protein product is CASSAPLFSTGRNEQFF.

V is TRBV28 and J is TRBJ1-1, with no clear D. Germline loops: CDR1 MDHEN, CDR2 SYDVKM. The CDR3 has 11 amino acids. Trimming left V 6 bases short and J 8 bases short, with 10 bases between. The CDR3 reads CASSRLGEAFF. The CDR3, as DNA: TGTGCCAGCAGCCGCCTGGGGGAAGCTTTCTTT.

This clone occurred once. The chain joins TRBV7-3 to TRBJ2-2, with a possible D match to TRBD1 (6 bases). This CDR3 has 13 amino acids. CDR1 is SGHTA and CDR2 is FQGTGA in the germline V gene. The V gene lost 3 bases and the J gene lost 10 bases, with 12 bases spanning the gap. The CDR3 reads CASSFIRGQELFF. As DNA, the CDR3 is TGTGCCAGCAGCTTCATCAGGGGACAGGAGCTGTTTTTT.

This clone was found a few times. The chain couples TRBV27 to TRBJ2-1, with D possibly matching TRBD2 (5 bases). V lost 6 bases and J 7 bases, leaving 19 bases between the germline ends. The CDR3 has 15 residues. Per germline, CDR1 MNHEY and CDR2 SMNVEV (reference sequence). CDR3 sequence: CASSPLGVEANEQFF. The CDR3 coding sequence is TGTGCCAGCAGCCCCCTGGGAGTAGAGGCTAATGAGCAGTTCTTC.

The table lists this clone with a count of one. This chain uses TRBV29-1 with TRBJ2-1; D uncertain. Trimming took 4 bases from V and 9 from J, leaving 4 bases between them. Looked up from germline, CDR1 is SQVTM and CDR2 is ANQGSEA. CDR3 size: 9 residues. This CDR3 is CSVGGEQFF. The CDR3, as DNA: TGCAGCGTTGGCGGTGAGCAGTTCTTC.

This clone was detected ten times or more. The chain links TRBV18 to TRBJ1-2, with D tentatively TRBD1 (5 bases). Per the germline V gene, CDR1 is KGHSH and CDR2 is LQKENI. V lost 3 bases and J lost 6, with 14 bases in between. The CDR3 extends over 14 amino acids. The CDR3 DNA follows: TGTGCCAGCTCACCGGGTATCAGGGACGATGGCTACACCTTC. This sequence encodes CASSPGIRDDGYTF. Together with reference TRBV18 and TRBJ1-2, the CDR3 gives the full variable domain: NAGVMQNPRHLVRRRGQEARLRCSPMKGHSHVYWYRQLPEEGLKFMVYLQKENIIDESGMPKERFSAEFPKEGPSILRIQQVVRGDSAAYFCASSPGIRDDGYTFGSGTRLTVV.

This clone was recorded a few times. This chain uses TRBV19 with TRBJ1-1; tentative D call: TRBD1 (5 bases). The V end lost 3 bases, the J end lost 1 base, and 12 bases lay between the germline ends. Germline V gene lookup returns CDR1 LNHDA and CDR2 SQIVND (reference sequence). This CDR3 is 15 amino acids long. CDR3 region: CASSIEAGRNTEAFF. The CDR3 DNA follows: TGTGCCAGTAGTATCGAGGCAGGGAGGAACACTGAAGCTTTCTTT.

This clone was detected a few times. The V call is TRBV18, the J call TRBJ2-7; tentatively, D is TRBD1 (6 bases). The CDR3 length is 16 residues. With 2 bases removed from V and 2 bases from J, the gap between germline ends came to 16 bases. The germline CDR1 and CDR2 sequences are KGHSH and LQKENI. CDR3 loop: CASSPEFAGQPYEQYF. DNA of the CDR3: TGTGCCAGCTCACCAGAATTCGCCGGACAGCCCTACGAGCAGTACTTC. The entire variable domain, with the rest obtained from reference TRBV18 and TRBJ2-7, is as follows: NAGVMQNPRHLVRRRGQEARLRCSPMKGHSHVYWYRQLPEEGLKFMVYLQKENIIDESGMPKERFSAEFPKEGPSILRIQQVVRGDSAAYFCASSPEFAGQPYEQYFGPGTRLTVT.

A remark on this clone: A read error may be the cause here, since a much bigger clone is one base away. This sequence joins TRBV7-3 and TRBJ2-1; no clear D gene. Germline CDR1 and CDR2: SGHTA and FQGTGA. V dropped 5 bases and J dropped 7 bases, with 9 bases sitting between them. This CDR3 spans 12 amino acids. CDR3 bases: TGTGCCAGCAGCGCCCGACCAAATGAGCAGTTCTTC. Amino acids: CASSARPNEQFF.

A note on this clone: Likely a read error: the CDR3 ends without its conserved phenylalanine or tryptophan. This chain links TRBV10-2 with TRBJ1-1, with D maybe TRBD1 (6 bases). The CDR3 consists of 14 residues. Germline V gives CDR1 WSHSY, CDR2 SAAADI. The V gene lost 8 bases and the J gene lost 3 bases, with 16 bases spanning the gap. CDR3 sequence reads: CASLGGGSDTEAFS. The CDR3 coding sequence is TGCGCCAGCCTTGGTGGGGGCTCGGACACTGAAGCTTTCTCT.